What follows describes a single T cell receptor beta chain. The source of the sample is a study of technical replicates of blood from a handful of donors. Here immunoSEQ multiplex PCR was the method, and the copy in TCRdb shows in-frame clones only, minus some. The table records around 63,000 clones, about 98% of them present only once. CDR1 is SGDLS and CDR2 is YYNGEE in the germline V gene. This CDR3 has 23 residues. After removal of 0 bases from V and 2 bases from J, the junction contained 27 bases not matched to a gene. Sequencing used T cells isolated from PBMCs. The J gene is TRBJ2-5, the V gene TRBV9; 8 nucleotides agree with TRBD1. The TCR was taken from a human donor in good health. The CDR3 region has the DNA TGTGCCAGCAGCGTAGGAACACCCGGGAGTGGGGGACAGGCCCGACCACAGCAAGAGACCCAGTACTTC. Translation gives CASSVGTPGSGGQARPQQETQYF.